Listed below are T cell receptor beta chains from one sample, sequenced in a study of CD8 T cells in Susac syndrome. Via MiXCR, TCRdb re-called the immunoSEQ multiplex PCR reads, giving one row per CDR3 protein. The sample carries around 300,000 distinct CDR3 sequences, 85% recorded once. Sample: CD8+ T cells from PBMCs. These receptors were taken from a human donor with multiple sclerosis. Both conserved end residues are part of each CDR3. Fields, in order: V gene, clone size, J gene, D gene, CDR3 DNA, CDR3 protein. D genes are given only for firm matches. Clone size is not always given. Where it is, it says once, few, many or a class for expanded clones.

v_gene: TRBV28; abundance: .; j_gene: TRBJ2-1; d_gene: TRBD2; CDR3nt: TGTGCCAGCAGTTCGACTAGCATGGATGAGCAGTTCTTC; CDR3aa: CASSSTSMDEQFF
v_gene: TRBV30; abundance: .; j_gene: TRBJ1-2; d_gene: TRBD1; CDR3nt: TGTGCCTGGGACAGGGACCTCGTCACCTTC; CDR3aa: CAWDRDLVTF
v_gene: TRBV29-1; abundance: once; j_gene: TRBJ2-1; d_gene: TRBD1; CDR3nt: TGCAGCGTTCAAATCTGGACAGGCAATGAGCAGTTCTTC; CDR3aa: CSVQIWTGNEQFF
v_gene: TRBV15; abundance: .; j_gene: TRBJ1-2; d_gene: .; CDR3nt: TGTGCCACCAGCACGAGGGGCTATGGCTACACCTTC; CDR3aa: CATSTRGYGYTF
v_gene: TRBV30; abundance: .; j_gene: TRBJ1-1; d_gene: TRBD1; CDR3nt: TGTGCCTGCAGGGGGCATCCTGAAGCTTTCTTT; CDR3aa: CACRGHPEAFF
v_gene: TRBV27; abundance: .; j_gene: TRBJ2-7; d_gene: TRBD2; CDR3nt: TGTGCCAGCAGTTTATCGCCTAGCGGGCGCTCCTACGAGCAGTACTTC; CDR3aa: CASSLSPSGRSYEQYF
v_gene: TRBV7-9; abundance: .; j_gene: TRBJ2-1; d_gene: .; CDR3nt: TGTGCCAGCAGCTTATATGCCGGCAGGGGTAATGAGCAGTTCTTC; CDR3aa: CASSLYAGRGNEQFF
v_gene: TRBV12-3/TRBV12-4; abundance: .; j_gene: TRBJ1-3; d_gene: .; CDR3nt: TGTGCCAGCAGCTGGGGACGGAGCTCTGGAAACACCATATATTTT; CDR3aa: CASSWGRSSGNTIYF
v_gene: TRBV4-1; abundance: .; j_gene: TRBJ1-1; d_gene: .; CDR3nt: TGCGCCAGCAGCCAAGATCGGGCGGGATACACTGAAGCTTTCTTT; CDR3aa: CASSQDRAGYTEAFF
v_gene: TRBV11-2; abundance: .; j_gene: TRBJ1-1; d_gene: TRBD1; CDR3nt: TGTGCCAGCAGCGCGGGACAGGGGGCCGCGAACACTGAAGCTTTCTTT; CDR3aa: CASSAGQGAANTEAFF
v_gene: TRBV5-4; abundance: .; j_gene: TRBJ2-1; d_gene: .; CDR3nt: TGTGCCGGGGGAGCTGCCGGCAATGAGCAGTTCTTC; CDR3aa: CAGGAAGNEQFF
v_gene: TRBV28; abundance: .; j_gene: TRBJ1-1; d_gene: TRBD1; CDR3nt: TGTGCCAGCATCTACAGGGGTTCGAACACTGAAGCTTTCTTT; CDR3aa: CASIYRGSNTEAFF
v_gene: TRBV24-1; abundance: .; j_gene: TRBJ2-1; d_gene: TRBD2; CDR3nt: TGTGCCACCAGTGATGGTGCGGGACTAGCGGGACCAGGCGAGCAGTTCTTC; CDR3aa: CATSDGAGLAGPGEQFF
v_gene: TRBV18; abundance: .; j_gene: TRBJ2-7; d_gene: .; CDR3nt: TGTGCCAGCTCCCCAAGTGGAGCCTACGAGCAGTACTTC; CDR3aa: CASSPSGAYEQYF
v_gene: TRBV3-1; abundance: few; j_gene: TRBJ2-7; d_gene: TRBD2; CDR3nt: TGTGCCAGCAGCCAAGTTACTAGCGGGATGGGCGAGCAGTACTTC; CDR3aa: CASSQVTSGMGEQYF
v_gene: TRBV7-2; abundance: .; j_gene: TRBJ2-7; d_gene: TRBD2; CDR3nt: TGTGCCAGCAGCTTAGTGGCGGGAGGGCCGGGGGAGCAGTACTTC; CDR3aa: CASSLVAGGPGEQYF
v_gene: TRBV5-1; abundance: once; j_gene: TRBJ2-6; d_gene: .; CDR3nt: TGCGCCAGCAGCTTGCAGGGTTATGGGGCCAACGTCCTGACTTTC; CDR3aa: CASSLQGYGANVLTF
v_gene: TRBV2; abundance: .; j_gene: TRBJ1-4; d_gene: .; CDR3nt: TGTGCCAGCAGCCCCGAGGCAGCTCTCAATGAAAAACTGTTTTTT; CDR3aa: CASSPEAALNEKLFF
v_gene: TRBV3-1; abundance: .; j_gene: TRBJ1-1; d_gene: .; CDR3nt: TGTGCCAGCAGCCAAGACTGGTGGCAGAACACTGAAGCTTTCTTT; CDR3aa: CASSQDWWQNTEAFF
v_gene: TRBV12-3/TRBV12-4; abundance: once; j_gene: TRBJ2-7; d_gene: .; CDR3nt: TGTGCCAGCAGTTTAGGGGGTCGGAAAATTAGCCACGAGCAGTACTTC; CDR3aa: CASSLGGRKISHEQYF
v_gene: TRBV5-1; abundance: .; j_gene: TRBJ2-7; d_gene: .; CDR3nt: TGCGCCAGCAGCCGTGCAGGAGGGTACTACGAGCAGTACTTC; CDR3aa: CASSRAGGYYEQYF
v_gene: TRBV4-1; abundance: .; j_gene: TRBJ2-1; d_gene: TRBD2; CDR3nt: TGCGCCAGCAGCCAAGCGGCTAGCGGGAGGGGCAATGAGCAGTTCTTC; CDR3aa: CASSQAASGRGNEQFF
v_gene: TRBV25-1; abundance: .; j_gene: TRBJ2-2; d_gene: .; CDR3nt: TGTGCCAGCAGCCACCACCTGACTAGTTCAGGCACCGGGGAGCTGTTTTTT; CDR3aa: CASSHHLTSSGTGELFF
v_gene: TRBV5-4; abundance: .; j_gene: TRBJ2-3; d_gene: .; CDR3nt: TGTGCCAGCAGCTGGGGGGGCGGGGGCACAGATACGCAGTATTTT; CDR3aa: CASSWGGGGTDTQYF
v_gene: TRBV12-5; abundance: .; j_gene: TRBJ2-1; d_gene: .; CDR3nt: TGTGCTAGTGGTTTGACCCATAGCGGAGCCCTAGGGTCCTACAATGAGCAGTTCTTC; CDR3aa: CASGLTHSGALGSYNEQFF
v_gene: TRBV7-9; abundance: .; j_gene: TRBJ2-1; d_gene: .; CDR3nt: TGTGCCAGCAGCCCAGTGGGGTCAAGGGACAATGAGCAGTTCTTC; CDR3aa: CASSPVGSRDNEQFF
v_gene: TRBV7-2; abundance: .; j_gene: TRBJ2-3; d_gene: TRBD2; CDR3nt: TGTGCCAGCAGCTTAGGAGCGGGGGCTAGCACAGATACGCAGTATTTT; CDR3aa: CASSLGAGASTDTQYF
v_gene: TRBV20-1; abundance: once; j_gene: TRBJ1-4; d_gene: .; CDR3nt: TGCAGTGCTAGAGAGACTTGGATCTGCGGTCGGGGCCCAAATGTCTGCATGGGTGAAAAACTGTTTTTT; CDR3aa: CSARETWICGRGPNVCMGEKLFF
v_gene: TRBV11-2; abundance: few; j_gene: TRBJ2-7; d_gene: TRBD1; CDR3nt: TGTGCCAGCAGCACCGGGACAGGGACCTACGAGCAGTACTTC; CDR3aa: CASSTGTGTYEQYF
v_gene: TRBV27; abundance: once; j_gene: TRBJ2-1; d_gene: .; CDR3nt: TGTGCCAGCAGTTTATCGCTACAGCCCGGGTACAATGAGCAGTTCTTC; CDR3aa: CASSLSLQPGYNEQFF
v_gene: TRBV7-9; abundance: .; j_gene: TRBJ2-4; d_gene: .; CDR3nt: TGTGCCAGCAGCTTAGAGCCGCCGGGGGTGCCCAAAAACATTCAGTACTTC; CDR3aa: CASSLEPPGVPKNIQYF
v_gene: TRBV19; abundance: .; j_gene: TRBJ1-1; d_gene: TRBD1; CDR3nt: TGTGCCAGTAGTCCCCCGACAGGGACAACTGAAGCTTTCTTT; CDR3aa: CASSPPTGTTEAFF
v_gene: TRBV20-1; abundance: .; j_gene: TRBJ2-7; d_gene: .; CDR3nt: TGCAGTGCTAGAGACCGGGCAGGGGCAGACTACGAGCAGTACTTC; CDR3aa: CSARDRAGADYEQYF
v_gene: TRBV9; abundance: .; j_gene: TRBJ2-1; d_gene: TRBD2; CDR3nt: TGTGCCACGTCTAGCGGGAGTAACAATGAGCAGTTCTTC; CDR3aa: CATSSGSNNEQFF
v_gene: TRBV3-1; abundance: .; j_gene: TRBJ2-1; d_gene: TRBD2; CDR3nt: TGTGCCAGCAGCCAACCCCCGGCTAGCGGGAGGAATGAGCAGTTCTTC; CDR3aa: CASSQPPASGRNEQFF
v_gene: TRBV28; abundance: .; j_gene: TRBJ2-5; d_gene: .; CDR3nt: TGTGCCAGCAGTTCGATCTGGGAGACCCAGTACTTC; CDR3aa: CASSSIWETQYF
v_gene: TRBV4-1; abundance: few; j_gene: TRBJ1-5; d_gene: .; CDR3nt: TGCGCCAGCAGCCGGGGGCTTAATCAGCCCCAGCATTTT; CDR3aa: CASSRGLNQPQHF
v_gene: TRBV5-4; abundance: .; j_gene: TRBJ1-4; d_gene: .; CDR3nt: TGTGCCAGCAGTTCCTGGGGTACGGGGAACGACGAAAAACTGTTTTTT; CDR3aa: CASSSWGTGNDEKLFF
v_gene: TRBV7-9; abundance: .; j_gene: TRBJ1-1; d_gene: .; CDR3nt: TGTGCCAGCACCATGGGAGGGGCCATGAACACTGAAGCTTTCTTT; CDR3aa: CASTMGGAMNTEAFF
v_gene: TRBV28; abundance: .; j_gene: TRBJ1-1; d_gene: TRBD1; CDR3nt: TGTGCCAGCACCATATTAGGACAGGGAACCCCTGAAGCTTTCTTT; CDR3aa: CASTILGQGTPEAFF
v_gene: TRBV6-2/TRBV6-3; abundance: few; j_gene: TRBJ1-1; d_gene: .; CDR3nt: TGTGCCAGCAGTTACCAGCCGAACACTGAAGCTTTCTTT; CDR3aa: CASSYQPNTEAFF
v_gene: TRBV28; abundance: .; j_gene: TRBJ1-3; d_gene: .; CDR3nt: TGTGCCAGCAGTTTACGGCGGGGGAAGGGACCTGGAAACACCATATATTTT; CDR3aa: CASSLRRGKGPGNTIYF
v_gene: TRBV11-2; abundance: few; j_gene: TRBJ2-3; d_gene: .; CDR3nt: TGTGCCAGCAGCTTAGAGCAGGGCACAGATACGCAGTATTTT; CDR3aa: CASSLEQGTDTQYF
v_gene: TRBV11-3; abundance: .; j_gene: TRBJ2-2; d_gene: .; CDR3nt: TGTGCCAGCAGCTCCCGGGTTCTACCCGGGGAGCTGTTTTTT; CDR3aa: CASSSRVLPGELFF
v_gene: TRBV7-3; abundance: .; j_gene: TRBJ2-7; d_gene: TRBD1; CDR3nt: TGTGCCAGCAGCTCAGGACAGGGGGGGACCTACGAGCAGTACTTC; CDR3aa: CASSSGQGGTYEQYF